This T cell receptor (beta chain) was captured in a study of OX40 agonist ivuxolimab in advanced cancers. Profiling relied on immunoSEQ multiplex PCR, and the TCRdb table lists in-frame clones only, not all of them. The sample includes about 46,000 clones, 70% to 90% of them seen just once. V was clipped by 5 bases and J by 0 bases, with 8 bases between them. Germline CDR1 and CDR2: SQVTM and ANQGSEA. The CDR3 spans 12 residues. Regarding the study as a whole: Compared with CD4+, CD8+ T cells on average had more expanded clones. The CD4+ and CD8+ T cells in the blood had expanded clonally by week 6 at 0.1 to 3.0 mg/kg.

For this clone: The antigen is undetermined.

The sequenced sample was CD4+ or CD8+ T cells sorted from blood, obtained in a trial of the OX40 agonist ivuxolimab. The V and J genes are TRBV29-1 and TRBJ2-7, with D unresolved. This TCR was sampled from an adult with an advanced solid tumor such as melanoma, head and neck, liver or kidney cancer. CDR3 nucleotides: TGCAGCGTTATCCATAGCTCCTACGAGCAGTACTTC. Residues: CSVIHSSYEQYF.